The 2 T cell receptor beta chains below all came from one sample that was sequenced in a study of blood T cell repertoires in COVID-19 (dated by TCRdb to between 2020 and 2021). Library method: the immunoSEQ multiplex PCR assay. Held by TCRdb, this immuneACCESS table contains in-frame sequences only and omits some clones. Under half of the omission traces to an unresolved V gene where checked; the cause of the rest is unknown. This sample gives about 160,000 clones in total; roughly 90% of them show up just once. The biggest ten clones account for over 3.5% of the sample. Sequenced material: peripheral blood. The receptors derive from an older woman who had recovered from COVID-19.

CDR3 loop: CASSEITGGNEQFF. Written as DNA, the CDR3 is TGTGCCAGCAGTGAAATAACGGGGGGGAATGAGCAGTTCTTC. This chain uses TRBV2 with TRBJ2-1; 8 bases line up with TRBD2. From germline, CDR1 is SNHLY and CDR2 FYNNEI. Trimming removed 2 bases from V and 7 bases from J; junction bases left unmatched: 4. The CDR3 consists of 14 residues.

This clone was counted a single time. The chain links TRBV14 to TRBJ1-5; tentative D call: TRBD1 (6 bases). CDR3 length: 17 residues. V was trimmed by 1 base and J by 3 bases, leaving 16 bases between them. Germline V gene lookup returns CDR1 SGHDN and CDR2 FVKESK. The CDR3 DNA follows: TGTGCCAGCAGCCAAGGCGAGGGACACAAATACAATCAGCCCCAGCATTTT. Its translation is CASSQGEGHKYNQPQHF. The whole variable domain, filled in from reference TRBV14 and TRBJ1-5, reads EAGVTQFPSHSVIEKGQTVTLRCDPISGHDNLYWYRRVMGKEIKFLLHFVKESKQDESGMPNNRFLAERTGGTYSTLKVQPAELEDSGVYFCASSQGEGHKYNQPQHFGDGTRLSIL.